A single sample gave rise to the 7 T cell receptor beta chains below, sequenced in a study of radiation and T cells in renal cell carcinoma. The repertoire was sequenced with immunoSEQ multiplex PCR; TCRdb's copy has only in-frame clones and lacks some. Of 30,000 to 40,000 clones listed, about 84% are singletons. Time point denoted: blood 4 weeks post-SBRT, at nephrectomy. Treatment noted: 15 Gy SBRT to primary tumor, nephrectomy 4 weeks later. The specimen comprised blood, sampled from a patient whose treatment included radiotherapy and nephrectomy. The source is a man aged 60 to 75 with renal cell carcinoma.

The chain recombines TRBV7-9 with TRBJ2-2; possibly TRBD1 for D (6 bases). Trimming cost V 5 bases and J 6 bases, with 16 bases left between them. Germline CDR1 is SEHNR and CDR2 is FQNEAQ (reference sequence). The CDR3 extends over 15 amino acids. For the CDR3, the DNA is TGTGCCAGCAGCACCGACAGGTCCCTCCCCGGGGAGCTGTTTTTT. As protein: CASSTDRSLPGELFF.

The genes are TRBV19 and TRBJ1-1; D is uncertain. The ends were cut back, 5 bases at V and 1 base at J, with 11 bases in the middle. Germline CDR1 and CDR2: LNHDA and SQIVND (reference sequence). The CDR3 extends over 14 amino acids. CDR3 nucleotide sequence: TGTGCCAGTAGTGAAATTTATCAGAACACTGAAGCTTTCTTT. Protein product: CASSEIYQNTEAFF. Full variable domain (missing parts from reference TRBV19 and TRBJ1-1): DGGITQSPKYLFRKEGQNVTLSCEQNLNHDAMYWYRQDPGQGLRLIYYSQIVNDFQKGDIAEGYSVSREKKESFPLTVTSAQKNPTAFYLCASSEIYQNTEAFFGQGTRLTVV.

There are a few counts of this clone. The chain links TRBV29-1 to TRBJ2-1, with TRBD2 matching over 7 bases. CDR3 length equals 13 residues. The trim removed 5 bases at V and 8 bases at J, leaving 9 bases unmatched. Germline V lookup: CDR1 SQVTM, CDR2 ANQGSEA. The CDR3 loop reads CSVFAGDSYEQFF. The DNA of the CDR3 is TGCAGCGTTTTTGCGGGAGACAGTTATGAGCAGTTCTTC.

The gene calls are TRBV5-1 and TRBJ2-1; maybe TRBD2 (6 bases). Germline-derived CDR1 and CDR2 are SGHRS and YFSETQ. Trimming cost V 4 bases and J 0 bases, with 14 bases left between them. There are 16 residues in the CDR3. As DNA, the CDR3 is TGCGCCAGCAGCCGGCAATCGGGAGTCTCCTACAATGAGCAGTTCTTC. Amino acid sequence: CASSRQSGVSYNEQFF.

The rearrangement uses TRBV7-9 and TRBJ2-3; no definite D call. The CDR3 contains 14 residues. CDR1 is SEHNR and CDR2 is FQNEAQ in the germline V gene (reference sequence). V shed 5 bases and J shed 2 bases, with 11 bases lying between them. The CDR3 protein is CASSERSTTDTQYF. In nucleotides, the CDR3 is TGTGCCAGCAGCGAGCGTTCTACCACAGATACGCAGTATTTT.

The V gene is TRBV10-3, the J gene TRBJ2-1; 9 bases match TRBD2. V lost 6 bases, J lost 9 bases, and 12 bases stayed unmatched. Germline CDR1 reads ENHRY; CDR2 reads SYGVKD. The CDR3 runs to 15 residues. CDR3 sequence reads: CAISPASGIGGEQFF. CDR3 in DNA: TGTGCCATCAGCCCGGCTAGCGGGATAGGGGGTGAGCAGTTCTTC.

The J gene is TRBJ2-3, the V gene TRBV7-2; the match to TRBD2 covers 8 bases. Trimming cost V 5 bases and J 4 bases; bases outside gene matches: 11. This CDR3 is 16 amino acids long. Germline V gene sequence: CDR1 SGHTA, CDR2 FQGNSA. The CDR3 DNA reads as TGTGCCAGCAGCCCCACCGGGACTAGTATCCCAGATACGCAGTATTTT. It codes for CASSPTGTSIPDTQYF.